These 22 T cell receptor beta chains share one sample of origin, sequenced in a study of T cells in Graves' hyperthyroidism and ophthalmopathy. TCR beta CDR3 sequences were amplified from RNA transcripts. An initial round of RT-PCR targeting the TCR CDR3 relied on the HTBI primer set. TCRdb ran MiXCR on the multiplex PCR reads and lists one entry per CDR3 protein. Of around 600,000 distinct CDR3 sequences listed, about 14% are singletons. Sequenced material: blood. All receptors come from a woman aged 45-65 years with Graves' ophthalmopathy.

At least ten counts were recorded for this clonotype. The CDR3 sequence: CATSDSVDRVPYGYTF. CDR3 in DNA: TGTGCCACCAGTGATTCCGTCGACAGGGTCCCCTATGGCTACACCTTC. V gene TRBV24-1 combines with J gene TRBJ1-2; 7 bases are a match to TRBD1. This CDR3 has 16 residues. J gave up 4 bases and V 2 bases, and 9 bases lay outside the gene matches. Germline V gives CDR1 KGHDR, CDR2 SFDVKD.

The rearrangement uses TRBV2 and TRBJ1-4; D may be TRBD1 (6 bases). The CDR3 is made up of 14 amino acids. The ends were cut back, 3 bases at V and 15 bases at J, with 20 bases in the middle. The germline V gene has CDR1 SNHLY and CDR2 FYNNEI. The CDR3: CASSDLDSLSWVFF. DNA for the CDR3: TGTGCCAGCAGTGACCTGGACAGCCTTTCTTGGGTGTTTTTT.

The chain combines TRBV29-1 with TRBJ2-2; 8 bases line up with TRBD2. Trimming removed 1 base from V and 2 bases from J; junction bases left unmatched: 6. Per the germline V gene, CDR1 is SQVTM and CDR2 is ANQGSEA. CDR3 size: 16 residues. Written as DNA, the CDR3 is TGCAGCGTTGAAGGCCTACTAGCGGATAACACCGGGGAGCTGTTTTTT. It specifies CSVEGLLADNTGELFF.

Many counts were recorded for this clonotype. The V gene is TRBV12-3 or TRBV12-4, the J gene TRBJ2-7, with D possibly being TRBD2 (6 bases). The length of the CDR3 is 14 residues. V was cut by 3 bases and J by 4 bases, with 13 bases left in between. The CDR3 is CASSFPGLTYEQYF. The DNA of the CDR3 is TGTGCCAGCAGTTTTCCGGGACTTACTTACGAGCAGTACTTC.

The V and J genes are TRBV18 and TRBJ2-7; 16 bases agree with TRBD2. The J segment lost 0 bases and the V segment lost 3 bases, leaving 8 bases of the junction unmatched. Germline CDR1 reads KGHSH; CDR2 reads LQKENI. The CDR3 runs 19 residues. CDR3 DNA: TGTGCCAGCTCACCCGCCGGGACTAGCGGGAGGGCCCTCTCCTACGAGCAGTACTTC. This sequence encodes CASSPAGTSGRALSYEQYF.

This clonotype came up a few times. The chain recombines TRBV19 with TRBJ1-2; tentatively, D is TRBD1 (6 bases). Germline V gene sequence: CDR1 LNHDA, CDR2 SQIVND (reference sequence). Trimming stripped 5 bases from V and 5 bases from J, with 15 bases between. The CDR3 is 14 residues long. The CDR3 DNA reads TGTGCCAGTAGTCTATCCGGGACACCTTATGGCTACACCTTC. Translated: CASSLSGTPYGYTF. Full variable domain (remainder filled in from reference TRBV19 and TRBJ1-2): DGGITQSPKYLFRKEGQNVTLSCEQNLNHDAMYWYRQDPGQGLRLIYYSQIVNDFQKGDIAEGYSVSREKKESFPLTVTSAQKNPTAFYLCASSLSGTPYGYTFGSGTRLTVV.

This clonotype has more than one count but fewer than ten. The chain employs TRBV19 and TRBJ2-3; TRBD2 might be the D (5 bases). CDR3 length: 13 residues. Germline values: CDR1 LNHDA, CDR2 SQIVND (reference sequence). V was clipped by 7 bases and J by 6 bases, with 14 bases between them. CDR3 in DNA: TGTGCCAGTAAAAGGGAGAGATCTGATACGCAGTATTTT. The encoded protein is CASKRERSDTQYF.

Notes on this clonotype: A read error may be the cause here, since a much bigger clone is one base away. The V gene is TRBV13, the J gene TRBJ2-1; D call uncertain. Germline V gene data show CDR1 as PRHDT and CDR2 as FYEKMQ (reference sequence). The CDR3 runs 13 residues. CDR3 sequence: CASSLANPVERFF. The CDR3, as DNA: TGTGCCAGCAGCTTAGCCAATCCGGTGGAGCGGTTCTTC.

This clonotype was seen at least ten times. The rearrangement joins TRBV28 to TRBJ2-5, with TRBD2 identical over 8 bases. Unmatched junction bases numbered 7, after V lost 1 base and J lost 3 bases. The CDR3 spans 16 residues. Germline V gene sequence: CDR1 MDHEN, CDR2 SYDVKM. DNA for the CDR3: TGTGCCAGCAGTTTATCCAGGACTAGCAACGAAGAGACCCAGTACTTC. It encodes CASSLSRTSNEETQYF.

On this clonotype: This could be a read error, since a much larger clone is one nucleotide away. The V gene is TRBV6-1, the J gene TRBJ2-1; D is unresolved. The CDR3 is made up of 17 amino acids. Germline CDR1 MNHNS, CDR2 SASEGT. V was cut by 7 bases and J by 5 bases, with 24 bases left in between. CDR3 region: CASTKVMAEGLHNEQFF. The CDR3 bases are TGTGCCAGCACCAAGGTTATGGCGGAAGGCTTACACAATGAGCAGTTCTTC.

V and J are TRBV28 and TRBJ1-5; D is possibly TRBD1 (6 bases). The CDR3 loop spans 13 amino acids. Trimming removed 7 bases at V and 7 bases at J, with 14 bases between. Germline-derived CDR1 and CDR2 are MDHEN and SYDVKM. The CDR3 DNA sequence: TGTGCCAGCAACACAGGGTCGGGCCAGCCCCAGCATTTT. Protein: CASNTGSGQPQHF.

This clonotype has a handful of counts. J is TRBJ2-2 and V is TRBV5-4; possible D gene TRBD2, 5 bases. V lost 9 bases and J lost 0, with 15 bases in between. The CDR3 is 15 amino acids. From germline, CDR1 is SGHNT and CDR2 YYREEE (reference sequence). The CDR3 coding sequence is TGTGCCACCACCGCAGGAGCGGCGAACACCGGGGAGCTGTTTTTT. As protein: CATTAGAANTGELFF.

At least ten counts were recorded for this clonotype. The J gene is TRBJ1-5, the V gene TRBV6-1, with a tentative D call TRBD1 (6 bases). Trimming removed 1 base from V and 3 bases from J, with 13 bases in between. Per the germline V gene, CDR1 is MNHNS and CDR2 is SASEGT. The CDR3 sequence is 16 residues long. In DNA, the CDR3 is TGTGCCAGCAGTGAAGGACTTGGACAGCTCAATCAGCCCCAGCATTTT. This translates into CASSEGLGQLNQPQHF.

This clonotype was seen a handful of times. The rearrangement links TRBV24-1 to TRBJ2-3; TRBD1 is a possible D gene (6 bases). The CDR3 length is 15 residues. Trimming removed 1 base from V and 2 bases from J, with 9 bases in between. Germline V gene sequence: CDR1 KGHDR, CDR2 SFDVKD. This chain's CDR3 is CATSDLRTATDTQYF. CDR3 DNA: TGTGCCACCAGTGATTTAAGGACAGCCACAGATACGCAGTATTTT.

This clonotype was observed many times. V is TRBV3-1 and J is TRBJ1-5, with D possibly being TRBD1 (6 bases). The CDR3 runs 14 residues. V was cut by 2 bases and J by 5 bases, with 10 bases left in between. Germline assignment: CDR1 LGHDT and CDR2 YNNKEL (reference sequence). CDR3 bases: TGTGCCAGCAGCCAATGGGGGGCTTATCAGCCCCAGCATTTT. Residues: CASSQWGAYQPQHF.

The rearrangement uses TRBV7-9 and TRBJ1-5; 10 nucleotides line up with TRBD1. The length of the CDR3 is 17 residues. The V gene end was trimmed by 3 bases and the J gene end by 2 bases; junction bases not matched to a gene: 7. Germline V lookup: CDR1 SEHNR, CDR2 FQNEAQ (reference sequence). The CDR3 sequence is CASSFATGTGGNQPQHF. The CDR3 DNA reads TGTGCCAGCAGCTTCGCAACCGGGACAGGGGGCAATCAGCCCCAGCATTTT.

This clonotype was counted many times. This chain links TRBV12-3 or TRBV12-4 with TRBJ2-7; D remains unclear. V was cut by 6 bases and J by 3 bases, with 12 bases left in between. The CDR3 extends over 13 amino acids. The DNA for the CDR3 is TGTGCCAGCAGCTCCCCGGGCATCTACGAGCAGTACTTC. Amino acids: CASSSPGIYEQYF.

This clonotype was recorded at least ten times. The chain is built from TRBV20-1 and TRBJ2-3; TRBD2 agrees at 10 bases. The V and J ends lost 4 bases and 0 bases, in that order; junction bases with no gene match: 7. Germline V lookup: CDR1 DFQATT, CDR2 SNEGSKA (reference sequence). This CDR3 has 16 residues. The DNA for the CDR3 is TGCAGTGCTAAGACGCCTAGCGGGAGTAGCACAGATACGCAGTATTTT. The encoded protein is CSAKTPSGSSTDTQYF.

This clonotype was observed a few times. The chain combines TRBV5-4 with TRBJ2-5; D uncertain. V was clipped by 0 bases and J by 5 bases, with 17 bases between them. Germline V gene lookup returns CDR1 SGHNT and CDR2 YYREEE (reference sequence). The CDR3 is 16 amino acids. CDR3 region: CASSLVSLTATETQYF. The CDR3 coding sequence is TGTGCCAGCAGCTTGGTTTCCCTGACGGCTACGGAGACCCAGTACTTC. Supplemented by reference TRBV5-4 and TRBJ2-5, the full variable domain reads ETGVTQSPTHLIKTRGQQVTLRCSSQSGHNTVSWYQQALGQGPQFIFQYYREEENGRGNFPPRFSGLQFPNYSSELNVNALELDDSALYLCASSLVSLTATETQYFGPGTRLLVL.

This clonotype was detected many times. J is TRBJ2-2 and V is TRBV28, with 8 bases fitting TRBD2. This CDR3 spans 14 amino acids. V dropped 5 bases and J dropped 4; count of bases not matched to a gene: 3. From germline, CDR1 is MDHEN and CDR2 SYDVKM. CDR3 sequence (DNA): TGTGCCAGCAGTCCAAGCGGGAGCACCGGGGAGCTGTTTTTT. Translated, it gives CASSPSGSTGELFF. Full variable domain (missing parts from reference TRBV28 and TRBJ2-2): DVKVTQSSRYLVKRTGEKVFLECVQDMDHENMFWYRQDPGLGLRLIYFSYDVKMKEKGDIPEGYSVSREKKERFSLILESASTNQTSMYLCASSPSGSTGELFFGEGSRLTVL.

This clonotype was found a few times. The chain employs TRBV3-1 and TRBJ2-7, with D perhaps TRBD1 (6 bases). CDR3 length: 11 amino acids. CDR1 is LGHDT and CDR2 is YNNKEL in the germline V gene (reference sequence). The CDR3 is CGAGERWEQYF. CDR3 in DNA: TGTGGCGCAGGGGAAAGATGGGAGCAGTACTTC.

There are many counts of this clonotype. The rearrangement links TRBV12-3 or TRBV12-4 to TRBJ2-1; 7 bases fit TRBD2. The V gene end was trimmed by 2 bases and the J gene end by 9 bases; junction bases not matched to a gene: 10. The CDR3 sequence is 15 residues long. CDR3 in amino acids: CASSLLLASPLEQFF. The CDR3 DNA reads TGTGCCAGCAGTTTACTACTAGCGAGCCCCCTTGAGCAGTTCTTC.